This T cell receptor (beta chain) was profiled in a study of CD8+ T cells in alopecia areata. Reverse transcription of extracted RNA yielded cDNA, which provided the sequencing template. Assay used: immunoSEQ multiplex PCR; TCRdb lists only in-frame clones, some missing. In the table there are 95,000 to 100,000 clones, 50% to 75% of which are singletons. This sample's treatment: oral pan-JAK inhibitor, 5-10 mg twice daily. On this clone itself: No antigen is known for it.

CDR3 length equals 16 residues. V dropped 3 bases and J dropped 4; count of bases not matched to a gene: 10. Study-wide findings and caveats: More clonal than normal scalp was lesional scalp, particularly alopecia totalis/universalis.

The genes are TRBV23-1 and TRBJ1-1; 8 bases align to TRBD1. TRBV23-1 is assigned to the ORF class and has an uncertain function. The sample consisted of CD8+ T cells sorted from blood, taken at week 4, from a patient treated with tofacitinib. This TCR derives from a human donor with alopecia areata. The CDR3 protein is CASSHRDRIRTTEAFF. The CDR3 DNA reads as TGCGCCAGCAGTCACCGGGACAGGATAAGGACCACTGAAGCTTTCTTT.